This T cell receptor (beta chain) was observed in a study of blood T cell repertoires in COVID-19. The CDR3 extends over 13 amino acids. V was cut by 7 bases and J by 4 bases, with 13 bases left in between. Source study methods: By means of reference gene primer amplification, nucleated cell counts were estimated. Sequencing was performed with immunoSEQ multiplex PCR; in TCRdb, only in-frame clones are kept and a portion is missing. V, J and clone size reflect that table, while D and trimming were determined from the DNA. The data contain more than 200,000 clones, 88% of them singletons. This clone was seen at least ten times.

This TCR was sampled from a man aged 70-80 years with acute or convalescent COVID-19. Specimen: peripheral blood. This chain connects TRBV12-3 or TRBV12-4 to TRBJ1-2; D call uncertain. CDR3 sequence reads: CASINGRGYGYTF. In DNA form, the CDR3 reads TGTGCCAGCATTAACGGCCGGGGCTATGGCTACACCTTC.